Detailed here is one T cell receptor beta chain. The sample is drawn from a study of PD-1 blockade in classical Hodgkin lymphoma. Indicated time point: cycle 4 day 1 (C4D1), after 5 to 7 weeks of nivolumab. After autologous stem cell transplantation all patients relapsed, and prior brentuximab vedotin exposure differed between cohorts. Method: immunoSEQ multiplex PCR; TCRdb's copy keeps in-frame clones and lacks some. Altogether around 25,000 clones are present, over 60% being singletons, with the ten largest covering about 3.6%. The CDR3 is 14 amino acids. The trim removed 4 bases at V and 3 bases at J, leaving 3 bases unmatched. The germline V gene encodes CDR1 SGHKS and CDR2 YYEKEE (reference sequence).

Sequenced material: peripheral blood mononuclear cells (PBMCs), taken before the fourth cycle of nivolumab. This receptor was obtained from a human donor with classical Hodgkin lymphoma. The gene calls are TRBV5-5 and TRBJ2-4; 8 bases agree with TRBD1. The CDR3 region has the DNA TGTGCCAGCAGCCCCGGGACAGGCAAAAACATTCAGTACTTC. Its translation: CASSPGTGKNIQYF.